The clone carrying this TCR beta chain came up once. Its target is unknown. Here immunoSEQ multiplex PCR was the method, and the copy in TCRdb shows in-frame clones only, minus some. The sample comprises about 1.1 million clones, around 77% of which are singletons, and 0.89% rests with the top ten. The data were obtained in a study of shared clonotypes between healthy human individuals. Study-wide results and limits: Naive CD4 clonotype sharing across several donors was around 5%. Clonotypes not shared had lower generation probabilities than those common to all four donors.

V dropped 5 bases and J dropped 5; count of bases not matched to a gene: 11. Germline values: CDR1 SGHTA, CDR2 FQGNSA. The CDR3 sequence is 15 residues long. The specimen sequenced was memory CD4+ T cells from PBMCs. Subset in this sample: CD45RA-negative fraction. The TCR was taken from a man between 18 and 29 years old in good health. Some clones in this sample may be carry-over from other donors' samples. The chain uses TRBV7-2 and TRBJ2-7, with 8 nucleotides matching TRBD2. The CDR3: CASSPRTGGVDEQYF. The CDR3 DNA reads TGTGCCAGCAGCCCTAGGACGGGAGGGGTAGACGAGCAGTACTTC.